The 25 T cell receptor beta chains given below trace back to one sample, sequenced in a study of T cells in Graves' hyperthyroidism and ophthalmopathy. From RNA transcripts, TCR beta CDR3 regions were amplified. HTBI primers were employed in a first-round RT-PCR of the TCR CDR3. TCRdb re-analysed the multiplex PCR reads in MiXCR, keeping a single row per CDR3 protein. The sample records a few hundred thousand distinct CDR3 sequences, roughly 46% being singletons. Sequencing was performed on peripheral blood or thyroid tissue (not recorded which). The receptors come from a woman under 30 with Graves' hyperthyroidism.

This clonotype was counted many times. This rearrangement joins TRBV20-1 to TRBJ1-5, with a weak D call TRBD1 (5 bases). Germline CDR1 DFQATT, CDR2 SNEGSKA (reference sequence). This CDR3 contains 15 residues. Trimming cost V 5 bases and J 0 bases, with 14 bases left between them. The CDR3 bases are TGCAGTGCTCCGAAGGGTGGGACTAGCAATCAGCCCCAGCATTTT. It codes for CSAPKGGTSNQPQHF.

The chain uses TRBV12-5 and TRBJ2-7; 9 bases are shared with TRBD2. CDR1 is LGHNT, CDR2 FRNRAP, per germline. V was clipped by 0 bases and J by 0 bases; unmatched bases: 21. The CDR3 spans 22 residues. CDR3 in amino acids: CASGLVLTFLVGHSGSSYEQYF. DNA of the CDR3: TGTGCTAGTGGTTTGGTACTGACATTCCTAGTGGGGCATAGCGGGAGCTCCTACGAGCAGTACTTC.

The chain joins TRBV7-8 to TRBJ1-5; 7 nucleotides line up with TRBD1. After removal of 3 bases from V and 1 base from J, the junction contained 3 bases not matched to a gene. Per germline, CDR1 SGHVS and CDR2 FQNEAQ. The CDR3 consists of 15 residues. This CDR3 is CASSLGQRSNQPQHF. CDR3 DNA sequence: TGTGCCAGCAGCTTGGGACAGCGAAGCAATCAGCCCCAGCATTTT.

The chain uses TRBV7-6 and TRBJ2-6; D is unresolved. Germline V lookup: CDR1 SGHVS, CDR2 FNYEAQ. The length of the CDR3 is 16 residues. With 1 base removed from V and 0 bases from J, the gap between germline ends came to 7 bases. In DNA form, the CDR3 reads TGTGCCAGCAGCTTAGGTCGAGCCTCTGGGGCCAACGTCCTGACTTTC. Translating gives CASSLGRASGANVLTF.

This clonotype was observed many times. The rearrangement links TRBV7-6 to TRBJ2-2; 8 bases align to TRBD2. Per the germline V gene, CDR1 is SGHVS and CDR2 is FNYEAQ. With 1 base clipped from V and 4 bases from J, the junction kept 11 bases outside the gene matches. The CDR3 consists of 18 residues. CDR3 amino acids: CASSLVRSGGPRTGELFF. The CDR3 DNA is TGTGCCAGCAGCTTAGTACGGTCGGGAGGGCCTCGCACCGGGGAGCTGTTTTTT.

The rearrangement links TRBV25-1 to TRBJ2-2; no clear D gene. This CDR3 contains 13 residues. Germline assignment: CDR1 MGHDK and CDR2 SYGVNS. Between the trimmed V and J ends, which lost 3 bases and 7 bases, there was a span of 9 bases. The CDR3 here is CASSDISGGELFF. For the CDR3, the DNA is TGTGCCAGCAGTGATATTTCTGGCGGGGAGCTGTTTTTT.

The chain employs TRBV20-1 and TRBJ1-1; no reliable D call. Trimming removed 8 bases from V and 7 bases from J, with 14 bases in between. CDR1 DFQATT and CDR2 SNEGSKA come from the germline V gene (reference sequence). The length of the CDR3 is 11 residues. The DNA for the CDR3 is TGCAGTTCGCCCAGCCCCTATGAAGCTTTCTTT. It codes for CSSPSPYEAFF.

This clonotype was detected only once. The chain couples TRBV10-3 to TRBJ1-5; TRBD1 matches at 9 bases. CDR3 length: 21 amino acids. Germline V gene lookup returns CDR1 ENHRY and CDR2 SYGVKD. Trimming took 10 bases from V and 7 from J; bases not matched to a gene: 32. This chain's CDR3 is CATSPGQGFFDEGGDGQPQHF. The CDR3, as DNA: TGTGCCACCTCGCCTGGACAGGGGTTTTTCGATGAGGGTGGGGATGGACAGCCCCAGCATTTT.

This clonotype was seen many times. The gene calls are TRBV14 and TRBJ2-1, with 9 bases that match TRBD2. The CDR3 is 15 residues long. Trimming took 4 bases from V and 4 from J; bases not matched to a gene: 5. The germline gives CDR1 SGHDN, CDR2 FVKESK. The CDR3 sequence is CASSLRTSVYNEQFF. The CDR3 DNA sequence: TGTGCCAGCAGCCTCCGGACTAGCGTATACAATGAGCAGTTCTTC. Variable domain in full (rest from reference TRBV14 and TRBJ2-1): EAGVTQFPSHSVIEKGQTVTLRCDPISGHDNLYWYRRVMGKEIKFLLHFVKESKQDESGMPNNRFLAERTGGTYSTLKVQPAELEDSGVYFCASSLRTSVYNEQFFGPGTRLTVL.

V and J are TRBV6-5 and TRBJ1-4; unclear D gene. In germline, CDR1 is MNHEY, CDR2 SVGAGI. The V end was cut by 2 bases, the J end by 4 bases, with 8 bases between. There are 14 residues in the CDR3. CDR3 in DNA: TGTGCCAGCAGTTACCACGGGATTAATGAAAAACTGTTTTTT. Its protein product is CASSYHGINEKLFF.

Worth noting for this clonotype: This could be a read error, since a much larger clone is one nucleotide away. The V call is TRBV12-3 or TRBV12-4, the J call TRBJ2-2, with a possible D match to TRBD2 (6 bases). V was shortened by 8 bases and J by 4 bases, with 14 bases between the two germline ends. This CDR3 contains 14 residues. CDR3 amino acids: CASGRVGGTGELFF. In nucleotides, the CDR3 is TGTGCCAGCGGCCGGGTGGGGGGCACCGGGGAGCTGTTTTTT.

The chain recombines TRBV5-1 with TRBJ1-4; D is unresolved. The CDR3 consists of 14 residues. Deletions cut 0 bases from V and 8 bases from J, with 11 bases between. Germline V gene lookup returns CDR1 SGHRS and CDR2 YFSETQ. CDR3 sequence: CASSLEGDAEKLFF. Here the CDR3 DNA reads TGCGCCAGCAGCTTGGAGGGTGATGCGGAAAAACTGTTTTTT.

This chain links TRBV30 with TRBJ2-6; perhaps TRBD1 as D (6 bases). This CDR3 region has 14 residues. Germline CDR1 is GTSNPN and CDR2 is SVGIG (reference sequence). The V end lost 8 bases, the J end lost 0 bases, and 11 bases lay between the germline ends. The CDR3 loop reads CAKLGGSGANVLTF. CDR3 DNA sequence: TGTGCCAAACTAGGGGGCTCTGGGGCCAACGTCCTGACTTTC.

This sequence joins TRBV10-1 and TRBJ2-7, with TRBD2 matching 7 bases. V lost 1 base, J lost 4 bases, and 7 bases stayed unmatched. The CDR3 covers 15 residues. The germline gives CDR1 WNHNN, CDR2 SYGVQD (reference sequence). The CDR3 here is CASSEWASGNYEQYF. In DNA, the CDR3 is TGCGCCAGCAGTGAGTGGGCTAGCGGAAATTACGAGCAGTACTTC.

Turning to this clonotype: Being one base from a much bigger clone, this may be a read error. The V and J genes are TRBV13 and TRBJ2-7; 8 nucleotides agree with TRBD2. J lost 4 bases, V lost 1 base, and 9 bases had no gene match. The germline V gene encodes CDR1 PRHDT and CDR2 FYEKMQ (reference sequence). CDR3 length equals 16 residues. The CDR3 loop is CASSLEVGGARYEQYF. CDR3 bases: TGTGCCAGCAGCTTAGAAGTCGGGGGGGCCAGATACGAGCAGTACTTC. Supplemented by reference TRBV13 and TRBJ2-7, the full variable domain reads AAGVIQSPRHLIKEKRETATLKCYPIPRHDTVYWYQQGPGQDPQFLISFYEKMQSDKGSIPDRFSAQQFSDYHSELNMSSLELGDSALYFCASSLEVGGARYEQYFGPGTRLTVT.

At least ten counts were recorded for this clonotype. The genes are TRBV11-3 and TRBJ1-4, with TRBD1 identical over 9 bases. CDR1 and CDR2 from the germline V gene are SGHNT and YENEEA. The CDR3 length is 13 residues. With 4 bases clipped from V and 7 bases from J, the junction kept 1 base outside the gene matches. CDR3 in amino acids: CASSSTGGEKLFF. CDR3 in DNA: TGTGCCAGCAGCTCGACAGGGGGTGAAAAACTGTTTTTT. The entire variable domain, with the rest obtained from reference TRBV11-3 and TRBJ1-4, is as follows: EAGVVQSPRYKIIEKKQPVAFWCNPISGHNTLYWYLQNLGQGPELLIRYENEEAVDDSQLPKDRFSAERLKGVDSTLKIQPAELGDSAVYLCASSSTGGEKLFFGSGTQLSVL.

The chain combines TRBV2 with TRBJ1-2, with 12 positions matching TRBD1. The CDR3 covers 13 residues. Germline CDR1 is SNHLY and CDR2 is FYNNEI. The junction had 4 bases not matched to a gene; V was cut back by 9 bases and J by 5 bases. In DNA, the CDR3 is TGTGCCAGAGGGGACAGGGGGCGGTATGGCTACACCTTC. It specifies CARGDRGRYGYTF.

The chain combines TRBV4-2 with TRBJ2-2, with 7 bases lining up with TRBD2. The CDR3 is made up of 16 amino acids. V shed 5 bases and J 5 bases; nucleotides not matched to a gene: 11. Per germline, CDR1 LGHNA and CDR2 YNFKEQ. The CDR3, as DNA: TGTGCCAGCAGCGAGCGGGACCCACCCCTTACCGGGGAGCTGTTTTTT. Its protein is CASSERDPPLTGELFF.

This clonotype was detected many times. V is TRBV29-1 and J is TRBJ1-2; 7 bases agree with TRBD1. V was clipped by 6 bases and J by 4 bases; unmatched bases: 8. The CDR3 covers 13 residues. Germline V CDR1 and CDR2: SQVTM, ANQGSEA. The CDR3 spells CSVNSGTVYGYTF. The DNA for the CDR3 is TGCAGCGTGAACTCCGGGACAGTCTATGGCTACACCTTC.

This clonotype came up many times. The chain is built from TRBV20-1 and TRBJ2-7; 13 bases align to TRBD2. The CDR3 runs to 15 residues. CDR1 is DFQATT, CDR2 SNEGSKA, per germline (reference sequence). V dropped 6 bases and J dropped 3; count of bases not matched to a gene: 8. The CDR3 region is CSAGGRTSGSYEQYF. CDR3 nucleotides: TGCAGTGCGGGGGGACGGACTAGCGGGAGCTACGAGCAGTACTTC.

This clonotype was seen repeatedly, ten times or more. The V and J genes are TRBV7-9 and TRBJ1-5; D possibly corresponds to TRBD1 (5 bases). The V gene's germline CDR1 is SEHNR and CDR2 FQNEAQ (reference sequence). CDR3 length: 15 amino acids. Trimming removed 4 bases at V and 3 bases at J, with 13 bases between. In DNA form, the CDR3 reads TGTGCCAGCAGCTCCACCGGGGACTACAATCAGCCCCAGCATTTT. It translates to CASSSTGDYNQPQHF.

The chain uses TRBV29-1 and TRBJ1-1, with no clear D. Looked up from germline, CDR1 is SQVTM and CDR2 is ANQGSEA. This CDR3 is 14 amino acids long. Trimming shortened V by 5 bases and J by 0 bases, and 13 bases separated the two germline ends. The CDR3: CSVKGRDLNTEAFF. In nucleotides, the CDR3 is TGCAGCGTTAAAGGGAGGGATTTGAACACTGAAGCTTTCTTT.

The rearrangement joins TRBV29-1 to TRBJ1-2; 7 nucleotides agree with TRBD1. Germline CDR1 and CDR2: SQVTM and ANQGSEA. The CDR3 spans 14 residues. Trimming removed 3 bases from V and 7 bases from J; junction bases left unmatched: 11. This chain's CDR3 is CSVDPQPDRLGYTF. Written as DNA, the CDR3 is TGCAGCGTTGATCCCCAGCCGGACAGGCTTGGCTACACCTTC. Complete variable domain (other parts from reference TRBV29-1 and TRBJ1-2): SAVISQKPSRDICQRGTSLTIQCQVDSQVTMMFWYRQQPGQSLTLIATANQGSEATYESGFVIDKFPISRPNLTFSTLTVSNMSPEDSSIYLCSVDPQPDRLGYTFGSGTRLTVV.

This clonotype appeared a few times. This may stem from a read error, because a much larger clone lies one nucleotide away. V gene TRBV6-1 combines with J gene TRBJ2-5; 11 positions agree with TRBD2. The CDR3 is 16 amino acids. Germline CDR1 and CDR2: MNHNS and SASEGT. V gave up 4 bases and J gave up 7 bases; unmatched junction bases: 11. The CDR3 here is CASSGISGRADGTQYF. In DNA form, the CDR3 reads TGTGCCAGCAGTGGAATTAGCGGGAGGGCCGATGGGACCCAGTACTTC.

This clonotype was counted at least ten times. CDR3 nucleotide sequence: TGTGCCAGCAGCGCGATAGACAGCCTGAACACTGAAGCTTTCTTT. Translating gives CASSAIDSLNTEAFF. The rearrangement links TRBV5-6 to TRBJ1-1; D is perhaps TRBD1 (5 bases). This CDR3 spans 15 amino acids. Per the germline V gene, CDR1 is SGHDT and CDR2 is YYEEEE. V was trimmed by 4 bases and J by 0 bases, leaving 13 bases between them.